This note documents a single TCR beta chain sequence. These data are taken from a study of T cell changes during pregnancy in multiple sclerosis. This CDR3 has 13 amino acids. The junction had 7 bases not matched to a gene; V was cut back by 7 bases and J by 6 bases. Germline V gene data show CDR1 as MNHEY and CDR2 as SVGAGI. Method: immunoSEQ multiplex PCR; TCRdb's copy keeps in-frame clones and lacks some. Here the sample spans more than 35,000 clones, more than 75% being singletons. This specimen consisted of CD4+ T cells from peripheral blood mononuclear cells, obtained in the first trimester of pregnancy. This chain links TRBV6-5 with TRBJ1-2, with 8 bases aligning to TRBD1. The clonotype comes from a female donor with multiple sclerosis, enrolled in a pregnancy study. CDR3 in amino acids: CASTDDRGDGYTF. CDR3 bases: TGTGCCAGCACCGACGACAGGGGCGATGGCTACACCTTC.